A selection of T cell receptor beta chains follows, all from one sample in a study of blood T cell repertoires in COVID-19. Libraries were prepared by immunoSEQ multiplex PCR; TCRdb keeps only in-frame clonotypes and omits some of them. The table records about 440,000 clones, roughly 87% of them present only once. The sequencing sample was made of PBMCs or T cells enriched from blood (not recorded which). These receptors were taken from a woman between 18 and 29 years old with acute COVID-19. Both conserved end residues are part of each CDR3. The D gene is left open where the match is weak. Size is omitted from some rows. Given values are once, few, many or a class for expanded clones.

>TRBJ1-2|few|TRBV3-1/TRBV3-2|TRBD1|15
TGTGCCAGCAGCCCAATCGGACAGGTTAACTATGGCTACACCTTC
CASSPIGQVNYGYTF
>TRBJ1-1|.|TRBV6-5|TRBD1|14
TGTGCCAGCTCCCTCGACCGGACAGGCGGTGGGGTGGTCTTT
CASSLDRTGGGVVF
>TRBJ2-5|once|TRBV24-1|TRBD1|15
TGTGCCACCATCCCCCCGACAGGGCCTCTCGAGACCCAGTACTTC
CATIPPTGPLETQYF
>TRBJ2-1|once|TRBV14|.|13
TGTGCCAGCAGCCAAGATCGGGGTGGGGAGCAGTTCTTC
CASSQDRGGEQFF
>TRBJ1-5|few|TRBV28|.|14
TGTGCCAGCAGTTCCGGACATAGCAATCAGCCCCAGCATTTT
CASSSGHSNQPQHF
>TRBJ1-5|.|TRBV12-2|.|16
TGTGCAAGTCGCTTATTAGGGGAATATAGCAATCAGCCCCAGCATTTT
CASRLLGEYSNQPQHF
>TRBJ2-7|.|TRBV7-2|.|14
TGTGCCAGCAGCTTAGACGGGAACAAATACGAGCAGTACTTC
CASSLDGNKYEQYF
>TRBJ2-7|.|TRBV3-1/TRBV3-2|.|15
TGTGCCAGCAGCCAAGGTACAGGGATCCCCTACGAGCAGTACTTC
CASSQGTGIPYEQYF
>TRBJ2-7|.|TRBV28|TRBD2|15
TGTGCCAGCAGTCTAGCGGGACGTACCGCCTACGAGCAGTACTTC
CASSLAGRTAYEQYF
>TRBJ2-1|.|TRBV19|.|14
TGTGCCAGTAGTATCTCCGTAGGGGGCAATGAGCAGTTCTTC
CASSISVGGNEQFF
>TRBJ2-2|.|TRBV5-1|.|14
TGCGCCAGCAGCTTGGACATTTATACCGGGGAGCTGTTTTTT
CASSLDIYTGELFF
>TRBJ2-5|once|TRBV10-3|.|14
TGTGCCATCAGTGAACAGGGAAGTCAGGAGACCCAGTACTTC
CAISEQGSQETQYF
>TRBJ1-5|.|TRBV2|TRBD1|14
TGTGCCAGCAGTGGGGACAGGGAAAATCAGCCCCAGCATTTT
CASSGDRENQPQHF
>TRBJ2-7|.|TRBV7-6|TRBD2|13
TGTGCCAGCAGCCTCTCCGGGACTAAAGAGCAGTACTTC
CASSLSGTKEQYF
>TRBJ1-1|few|TRBV6-2/TRBV6-3|TRBD1|15
TGTGCCAGCAGTTACCCGACAGGGAGATGGACTGAAGCTTTCTTT
CASSYPTGRWTEAFF
>TRBJ2-1|.|TRBV6-2/TRBV6-3|TRBD2|15
TGTGCCAGCAGTTACGGGGGACTAGATCTCAATGAGCAGTTCTTC
CASSYGGLDLNEQFF
>TRBJ1-6|.|TRBV7-9|.|15
TGTGCCAGCAGCTTAGTCAGATTTGGTAATTCACCCCTCCACTTT
CASSLVRFGNSPLHF
>TRBJ2-7|.|TRBV18|.|13
TGTGCCAGCTCACCACCGAACAACTACGAGCAGTACTTC
CASSPPNNYEQYF
>TRBJ2-1|.|TRBV6-5|.|11
TGTGCCAGCAGCGATCGGGGGGAGCAGTTCTTC
CASSDRGEQFF
>TRBJ2-1|.|TRBV19|TRBD2|17
TGTGCCAGTAGTAGAGGACTAGCGGGGGAGCTTAAGGATGAGCAGTTCTTC
CASSRGLAGELKDEQFF
>TRBJ2-1|.|TRBV3-1/TRBV3-2|.|17
TGTGCCAGCAGCCAAGCAGCGTTCCTAAGCTCCTACAATGAGCAGTTCTTC
CASSQAAFLSSYNEQFF
>TRBJ2-5|.|TRBV30|.|16
TGTGCCTGGAGGCAGGGGGGAGAGGCACCACGAGAGACCCAGTACTTC
CAWRQGGEAPRETQYF
>TRBJ2-1|.|TRBV7-9|TRBD2|14
TGTGCCAGCAGCTTAACACTAGCGGACAATGAGCAGTTCTTC
CASSLTLADNEQFF
>TRBJ1-1|.|TRBV11-3|TRBD1|16
TGTGCCAGCAGCTTAGCCGGGACAGGGGCACTCACTGAAGCTTTCTTT
CASSLAGTGALTEAFF
>TRBJ1-2|.|TRBV6-5|TRBD1|13
TGTGCCAGCAGAGCGGACAGGGCTTATGGCTACACCTTC
CASRADRAYGYTF
>TRBJ2-7|once|TRBV6-2/TRBV6-3|.|13
TGTGCCAGCAGCCCACCCACTATCTACGAGCAGTACTTC
CASSPPTIYEQYF
>TRBJ1-6|once|TRBV3-1/TRBV3-2|TRBD1|15
TGTGCCAGCAGCCAAGACTGGACAGGGGCTTCACCCCTCCACTTT
CASSQDWTGASPLHF
>TRBJ2-7|.|TRBV7-9|TRBD1|12
TGTGCCAGCAGCGGGACAGGGCTCGAGCAGTACTTC
CASSGTGLEQYF
>TRBJ2-1|once|TRBV5-4|.|15
TGTGCCAGCAGCTTGAGTAGGGGATCCTACAATGAGCAGTTCTTC
CASSLSRGSYNEQFF
>TRBJ2-3|.|TRBV6-5|TRBD2|15
TGTGCCAGCAGTAGCGGGAAACCTAGCACAGATACGCAGTATTTT
CASSSGKPSTDTQYF
>TRBJ2-6|.|TRBV3-1/TRBV3-2|.|13
TGTGCCAGCAGCCGTCTCGGGGCCAACGTCCTGACTTTC
CASSRLGANVLTF
>TRBJ1-1|.|TRBV27|.|12
TGTGCCAGCGGGGGGAGCTACACTGAAGCTTTCTTT
CASGGSYTEAFF
>TRBJ2-7|many|TRBV5-4|.|13
TGTGCCAGCAGCTTGCGCGGGGCCTACGAGCAGTACTTC
CASSLRGAYEQYF
>TRBJ2-1|.|TRBV30|TRBD2|14
TGTGCCTGGACAGCGACTAGCGGGAGCAATGAGCAGTTCTTC
CAWTATSGSNEQFF
>TRBJ2-3|.|TRBV28|.|14
TGTGCCAGCAGTTTATCGTCTAGCACAGATACGCAGTATTTT
CASSLSSSTDTQYF
>TRBJ1-2|.|TRBV28|.|12
TGTGCCAGCAAGCAGCGGAACTATGGCTACACCTTC
CASKQRNYGYTF
>TRBJ2-1|.|TRBV19|.|12
TGTGCCAGTAGTACAACCTACAATGAGCAGTTCTTC
CASSTTYNEQFF
>TRBJ1-1|once|TRBV7-2|.|15
TGTGCCAGCAGTGCAGGTCGGGGGGTGAACACTGAAGCTTTCTTT
CASSAGRGVNTEAFF
>TRBJ2-5|.|TRBV2|.|10
TGTGCCAGCAGTCGGGAGACCCAGTACTTC
CASSRETQYF
>TRBJ1-4|.|TRBV19|.|15
TGTGCCAGTAGCATCCTGGGGGCAGGAAATGAAAAACTGTTTTTT
CASSILGAGNEKLFF
>TRBJ2-2|.|TRBV12-3/TRBV12-4|.|13
TGTGCCAGCTCAGCACAGGGACACGGGGAGCTGTTTTTT
CASSAQGHGELFF
>TRBJ2-5|.|TRBV7-8|.|15
TGTGCCAGCAGCTTAGAATACAGTCCTTACGAGACCCAGTACTTC
CASSLEYSPYETQYF
>TRBJ1-1|.|TRBV28|.|12
TGTGCCAGCAGTTTAGGGCAGCTTGAAGCTTTCTTT
CASSLGQLEAFF
>TRBJ1-2|once|TRBV28|.|13
TGTGCCAGCAGAACCGGGACACGCTATGGCTACACCTTC
CASRTGTRYGYTF
>TRBJ1-5|.|TRBV30|TRBD1|12
TGTGCCTCCGGACAGGGAAAACAGCCCCAGCATTTT
CASGQGKQPQHF
>TRBJ2-7|.|TRBV28|TRBD1|13
TGTGCCAGCAGTGGGACAGGGGCGGACGAGCAGTACTTC
CASSGTGADEQYF
>TRBJ2-7|.|TRBV4-3|TRBD2|16
TGCGCCAGCAGCCAAGGGGGGACTATCGGTGTCTACGAGCAGTACTTC
CASSQGGTIGVYEQYF
>TRBJ2-1|once|TRBV7-8|TRBD1|13
TGTGCCAGCAGCAGGGACAGGGTGGATGAGCAGTTCTTC
CASSRDRVDEQFF
>TRBJ1-4|.|TRBV2|.|14
TGTGCCAGCATGATCCCCTCCGATCGGGAAAAACTGTTTTTT
CASMIPSDREKLFF
>TRBJ2-3|.|TRBV2|.|13
TGTGCCAGCGGGGCGGGGCCCGGAGATACGCAGTATTTT
CASGAGPGDTQYF
>TRBJ2-7|.|TRBV11-2|.|14
TGTGCCAGCAGCCCTAACAGGGCCAACTACGAGCAGTACTTC
CASSPNRANYEQYF
>TRBJ1-1|.|TRBV5-1|TRBD1|14
TGCGCCAGCAGGGCACAGGGGCTGAACACTGAAGCTTTCTTT
CASRAQGLNTEAFF
>TRBJ1-6|.|TRBV28|TRBD1|15
TGTGCCAGCAGTGCCCTGACAGGGTATAATTCACCCCTCCACTTT
CASSALTGYNSPLHF
>TRBJ1-4|.|TRBV28|TRBD1|15
TGTGCCAGCAGTTTCCGGACAGGGAGGAATGAAAAACTGTTTTTT
CASSFRTGRNEKLFF